This entry describes one TCR beta chain. Its specificity is not known. The data are from a study of shared clonotypes between healthy human individuals. The donors were adults (healthy and HIV-negative) with no recent acute infections or vaccinations. J gave up 6 bases and V 5 bases, and 5 bases lay outside the gene matches. Germline CDR1 and CDR2: SGHAT and FQNNGV. The CDR3 spans 14 residues. Study observations and caveats: It was observed that roughly 5.1% of naive CD4 clonotypes were shared across a handful of donors.

Sequencing used immunoSEQ multiplex PCR; TCRdb keeps in-frame clones, though not all of them. In the table there are 2 million to 3 million clones, around 90% of which are singletons. The receptor comes from a man in his late teens or twenties in good health. V gene TRBV11-2 combines with J gene TRBJ2-3; 10 nucleotides line up with TRBD1. The source material was naive CD4+ T cells sorted from blood. Subset noted: CD45RA+ positively selected. The CDR3 DNA reads TGTGCCAGCAGCAGGACAGGGGGGACCGATACGCAGTATTTT. Translated: CASSRTGGTDTQYF.